This T cell receptor (beta chain) was captured by sequencing in a study of Graves' ophthalmopathy and Graves' hyperthyroidism. The wider study: At initial diagnosis, peripheral blood was obtained, and this preceded any treatment.

The authors amplified TCR beta CDR3 regions, and they did so from RNA transcripts for repertoire sequencing. RT-PCR was first run with HTBI primers, then multiplex PCR in a second round. TCRdb reanalysed the multiplex PCR reads using MiXCR and keeps one entry per CDR3 protein. The sample consists of hundreds of thousands of distinct CDR3 sequences, roughly 41% of them appearing once. In its sample, this clonotype was seen many times. CDR1 and CDR2 (germline): MNHNY, SVGAGI (reference sequence). With V trimmed by 6 bases and J by 7 bases, 7 bases remained unmatched. The CDR3 is made up of 13 amino acids.

The chain employs TRBV6-6 and TRBJ2-7; 9 positions match TRBD1. The TCR originated in an adult man with Graves' ophthalmopathy. The specimen sequenced was peripheral blood. The CDR3 is CASSGTGFGEQYF. In DNA form, the CDR3 reads TGTGCCAGCAGCGGGACAGGGTTCGGGGAGCAGTACTTC.